Detailed here is one T cell receptor (beta chain). What it binds is not known. The treatment was: approximately 9-day PBMC culture with coronavirus spike peptide pools or control peptides (ViraFEST assay). An unexposed donor provided the CD4+ T cells, which were collected before the COVID-19 pandemic (2011-2018). Days 3 and 7 were when half the medium was replaced with fresh IL-2 medium. The CDR3 has 14 amino acids. V lost 3 bases and J lost 0, with 9 bases in between. The germline V gene encodes CDR1 MGHRA and CDR2 YSYEKL. The sample originates from a study of vaccination and CD4 T cells after COVID-19. Oncomine TCR Beta short-read sequencing was applied to DNA from cultured CD4+ T cells. Genomic DNA was isolated from CD4+ T cells that had been cultured. TCRdb itself ran the PCR reads through MiXCR, one entry per CDR3 protein. Of about 11,000 distinct CDR3 sequences detected, roughly 32% appear once; the ten largest clones hold roughly 14%.

Specimen: CD4+ T cells from blood, cultured in vitro. V and J are TRBV4-1 and TRBJ2-7; tentatively, D is TRBD2 (6 bases). This TCR was recovered from a human donor in good health. The DNA of the CDR3 is TGCGCCAGCAGCCATAGCGGAAGCTCCTACGAGCAGTACTTC. Its translation is CASSHSGSSYEQYF.